This record looks at one T cell receptor (beta chain) sequence and its context. This specimen comes from a study of blood T cell repertoires in COVID-19. Per the original data handling: Amplifying reference gene primers gave estimates of nucleated cell counts. The assay was immunoSEQ multiplex PCR, and TCRdb's table has in-frame clones only and misses some. D and trimming come from the DNA, and the V and J calls and clone size come from that table. The table has some 200,000 clones, more than 75% seen once. V dropped 7 bases and J dropped 0 bases, with 18 bases sitting between them. The CDR3 covers 15 residues. Per germline, CDR1 SQVTM and CDR2 ANQGSEA.

Sequences were obtained from peripheral blood. The chain couples TRBV29-1 to TRBJ1-1; maybe TRBD1 (5 bases). The receptor was derived from a woman in her 70s with COVID-19, enrolled during active disease. The CDR3 sequence is CSAADSVTMNTEAFF. DNA for the CDR3: TGCAGCGCCGCCGACAGTGTTACCATGAACACTGAAGCTTTCTTT. Looking up the rest from reference TRBV29-1 and TRBJ1-1 gives the full variable domain: SAVISQKPSRDICQRGTSLTIQCQVDSQVTMMFWYRQQPGQSLTLIATANQGSEATYESGFVIDKFPISRPNLTFSTLTVSNMSPEDSSIYLCSAADSVTMNTEAFFGQGTRLTVV.